This TCR beta chain came from a study of T and B cells in COVID-19 patients. Study at large: COVID-19 patients gave peripheral blood either during active infection or after recovery. At median age roughly 30 years, recovered patients were younger than active-infection patients at 67. Study findings and constraints: Highly clonal in active COVID-19, TRB repertoires exceeded healthy-donor diversity and richness at recovery. In COVID-19 patients, T cell receptor beta variable and joining gene use was reportedly strongly skewed.

Blood genomic DNA input for TRB amplification was about 240-550 ng. The CDR3 is 16 amino acids. The germline gives CDR1 SGHTA, CDR2 FQGNSA. With V trimmed by 3 bases and J by 6 bases, 10 bases remained unmatched. Multiplex PCR with BIOMED2 TRB-A/B primer pools amplified TRB rearrangements. In TCRdb, the multiplex PCR reads were re-called with MiXCR into one record per CDR3 protein. The table lists around 6,000 distinct CDR3 sequences, 25% to 35% of them singletons, with roughly two fifths in the top ten. Notes on this clonotype: Its specificity is unknown.

The clonotype comes from a human donor with active COVID-19. The donor label of this sample is uncertain. The rearrangement uses TRBV7-2 and TRBJ2-3, with 9 positions matching TRBD2. Sequenced input: blood. DNA of the CDR3: TGTGCCAGCAGCTTTCGGACTAGCGAGCTTGGGGATACGCAGTATTTT. It encodes CASSFRTSELGDTQYF.